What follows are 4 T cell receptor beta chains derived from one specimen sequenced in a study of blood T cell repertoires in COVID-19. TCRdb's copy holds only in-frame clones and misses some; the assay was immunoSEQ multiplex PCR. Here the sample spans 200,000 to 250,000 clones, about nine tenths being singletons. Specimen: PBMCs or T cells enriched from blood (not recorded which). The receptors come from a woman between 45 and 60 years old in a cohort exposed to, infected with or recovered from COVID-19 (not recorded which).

The DNA of the CDR3 is TGCGCCAGCAGTGACTTACTGGCGGGGGGGCCTATGACGCAGTATTTT. It specifies CASSDLLAGGPMTQYF. The chain carries TRBV10-2 and TRBJ2-3; 9 bases are a match to TRBD2. The CDR3 runs 16 residues. Per germline, CDR1 WSHSY and CDR2 SAAADI. J gave up 9 bases and V 3 bases, and 13 bases lay outside the gene matches.

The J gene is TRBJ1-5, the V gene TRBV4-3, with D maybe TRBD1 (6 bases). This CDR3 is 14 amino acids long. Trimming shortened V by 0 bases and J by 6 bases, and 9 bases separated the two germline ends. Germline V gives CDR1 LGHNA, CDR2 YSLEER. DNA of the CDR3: TGCGCCAGCAGCCAAGAACAGGGTGGTCAGCCCCAGCATTTT. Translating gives CASSQEQGGQPQHF.

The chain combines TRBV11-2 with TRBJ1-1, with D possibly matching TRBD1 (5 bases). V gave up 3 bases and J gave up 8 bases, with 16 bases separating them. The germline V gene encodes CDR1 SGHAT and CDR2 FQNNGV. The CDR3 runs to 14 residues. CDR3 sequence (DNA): TGTGCCAGCAGCTTGTTAAGGGTGACAGCCGAAGCTTTCTTT. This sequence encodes CASSLLRVTAEAFF. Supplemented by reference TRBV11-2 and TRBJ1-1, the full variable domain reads EAGVAQSPRYKIIEKRQSVAFWCNPISGHATLYWYQQILGQGPKLLIQFQNNGVVDDSQLPKDRFSAERLKGVDSTLKIQPAKLEDSAVYLCASSLLRVTAEAFFGQGTRLTVV.

CDR3 in DNA: TGTGCCAGCTCAGAGGACAGGAACTATGGCTACACCTTC. This codes for CASSEDRNYGYTF. This chain links TRBV18 with TRBJ1-2; 7 bases line up with TRBD1. Germline CDR1 is KGHSH and CDR2 is LQKENI. The CDR3 runs 13 residues. V dropped 5 bases and J dropped 2; count of bases not matched to a gene: 2.